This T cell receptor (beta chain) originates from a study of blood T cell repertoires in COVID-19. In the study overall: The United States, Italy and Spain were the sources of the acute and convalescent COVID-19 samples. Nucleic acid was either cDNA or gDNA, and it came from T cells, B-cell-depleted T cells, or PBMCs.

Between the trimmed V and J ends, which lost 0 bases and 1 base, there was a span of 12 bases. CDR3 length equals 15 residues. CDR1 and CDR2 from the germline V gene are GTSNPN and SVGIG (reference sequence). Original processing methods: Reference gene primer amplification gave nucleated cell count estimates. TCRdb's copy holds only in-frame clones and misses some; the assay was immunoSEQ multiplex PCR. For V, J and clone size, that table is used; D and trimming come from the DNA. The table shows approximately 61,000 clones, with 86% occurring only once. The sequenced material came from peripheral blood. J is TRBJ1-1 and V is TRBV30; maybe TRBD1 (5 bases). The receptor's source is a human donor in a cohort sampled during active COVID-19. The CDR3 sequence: CAWSVHGQGNTEAFF. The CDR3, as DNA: TGTGCCTGGAGTGTACACGGGCAGGGGAACACTGAAGCTTTCTTT.